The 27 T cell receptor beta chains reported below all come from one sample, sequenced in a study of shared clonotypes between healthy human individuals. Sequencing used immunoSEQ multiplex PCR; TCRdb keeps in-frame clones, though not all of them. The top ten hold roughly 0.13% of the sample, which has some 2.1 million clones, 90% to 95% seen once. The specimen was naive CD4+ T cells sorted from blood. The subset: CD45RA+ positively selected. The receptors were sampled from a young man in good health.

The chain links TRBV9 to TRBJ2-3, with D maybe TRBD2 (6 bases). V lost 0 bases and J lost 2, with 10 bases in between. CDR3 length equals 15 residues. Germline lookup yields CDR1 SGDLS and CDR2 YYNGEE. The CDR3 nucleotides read TGTGCCAGCAGCGTAGGGACTACGATCACAGATACGCAGTATTTT. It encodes CASSVGTTITDTQYF.

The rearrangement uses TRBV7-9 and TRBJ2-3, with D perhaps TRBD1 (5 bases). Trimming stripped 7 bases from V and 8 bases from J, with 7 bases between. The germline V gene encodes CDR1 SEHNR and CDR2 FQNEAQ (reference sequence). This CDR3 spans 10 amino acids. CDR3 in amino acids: CASKRGTQYF. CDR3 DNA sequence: TGTGCCAGCAAAAGGGGTACGCAGTATTTT.

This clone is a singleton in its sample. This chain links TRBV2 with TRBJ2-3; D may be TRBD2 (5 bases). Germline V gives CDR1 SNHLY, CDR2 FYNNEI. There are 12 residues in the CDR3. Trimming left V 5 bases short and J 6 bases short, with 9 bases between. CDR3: CASSLGGDTQYF. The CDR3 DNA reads TGTGCCAGCAGTCTAGGCGGGGATACGCAGTATTTT.

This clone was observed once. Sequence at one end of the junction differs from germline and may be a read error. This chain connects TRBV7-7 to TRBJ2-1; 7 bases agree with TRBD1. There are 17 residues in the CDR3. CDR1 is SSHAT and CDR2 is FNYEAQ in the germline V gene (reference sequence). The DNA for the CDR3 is TGTGCTAGCAGCTTAGCCCGAGGAACAGGGGATTGGAATGAGCAGTTCTTC. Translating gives CASSLARGTGDWNEQFF.

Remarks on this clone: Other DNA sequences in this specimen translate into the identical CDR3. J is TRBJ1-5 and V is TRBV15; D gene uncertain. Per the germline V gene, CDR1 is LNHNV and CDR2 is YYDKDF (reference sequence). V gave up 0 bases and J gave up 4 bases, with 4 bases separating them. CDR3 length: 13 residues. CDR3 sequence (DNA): TGTGCCACCAGCAGAGACAGAAATCAGCCCCAGCATTTT. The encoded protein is CATSRDRNQPQHF.

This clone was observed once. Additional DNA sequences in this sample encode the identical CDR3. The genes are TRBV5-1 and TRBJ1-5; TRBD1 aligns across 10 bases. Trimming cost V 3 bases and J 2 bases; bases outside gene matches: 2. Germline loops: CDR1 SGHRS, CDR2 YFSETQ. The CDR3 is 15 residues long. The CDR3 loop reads CASSSGTGGNQPQHF. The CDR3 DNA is TGCGCCAGCAGCTCCGGGACAGGGGGCAATCAGCCCCAGCATTTT.

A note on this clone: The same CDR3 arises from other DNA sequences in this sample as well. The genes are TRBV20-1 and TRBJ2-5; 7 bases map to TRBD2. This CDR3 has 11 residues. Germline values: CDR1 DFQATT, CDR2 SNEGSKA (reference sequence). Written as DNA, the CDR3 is TGCAGCTCCGGGGGGCAAGAGACCCAGTACTTC. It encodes CSSGGQETQYF.

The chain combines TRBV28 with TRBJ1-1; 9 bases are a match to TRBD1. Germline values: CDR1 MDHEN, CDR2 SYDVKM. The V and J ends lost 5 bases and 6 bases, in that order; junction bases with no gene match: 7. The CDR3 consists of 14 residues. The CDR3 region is CASSGTGLSPEAFF. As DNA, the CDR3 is TGTGCCAGCAGTGGGACAGGGCTTTCCCCTGAAGCTTTCTTT. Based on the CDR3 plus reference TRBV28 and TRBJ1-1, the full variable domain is DVKVTQSSRYLVKRTGEKVFLECVQDMDHENMFWYRQDPGLGLRLIYFSYDVKMKEKGDIPEGYSVSREKKERFSLILESASTNQTSMYLCASSGTGLSPEAFFGQGTRLTVV.

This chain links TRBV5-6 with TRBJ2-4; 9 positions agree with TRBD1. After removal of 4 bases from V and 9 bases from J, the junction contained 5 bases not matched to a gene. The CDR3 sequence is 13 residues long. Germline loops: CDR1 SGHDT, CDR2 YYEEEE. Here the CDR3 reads CASSLDRGGIQYF. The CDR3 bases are TGTGCCAGCAGCCTGGACAGGGGAGGCATTCAGTACTTC. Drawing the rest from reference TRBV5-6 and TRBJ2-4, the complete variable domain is DAGVTQSPTHLIKTRGQQVTLRCSPKSGHDTVSWYQQALGQGPQFIFQYYEEEERQRGNFPDRFSGHQFPNYSSELNVNALLLGDSALYLCASSLDRGGIQYFGAGTRLSVL.

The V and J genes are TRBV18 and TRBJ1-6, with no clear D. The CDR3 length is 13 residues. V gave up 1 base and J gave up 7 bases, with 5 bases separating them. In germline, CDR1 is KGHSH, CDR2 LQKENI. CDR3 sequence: CASSPQQNSPLHF. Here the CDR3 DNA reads TGTGCCAGCTCACCACAGCAGAATTCACCCCTCCACTTT.

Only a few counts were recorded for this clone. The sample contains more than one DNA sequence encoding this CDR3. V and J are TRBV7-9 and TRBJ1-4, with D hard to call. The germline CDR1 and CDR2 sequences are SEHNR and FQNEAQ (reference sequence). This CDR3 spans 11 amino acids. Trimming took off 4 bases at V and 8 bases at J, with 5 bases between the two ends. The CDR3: CASSSREKLFF. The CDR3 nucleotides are TGTGCCAGCAGCTCGAGGGAAAAACTGTTTTTT.

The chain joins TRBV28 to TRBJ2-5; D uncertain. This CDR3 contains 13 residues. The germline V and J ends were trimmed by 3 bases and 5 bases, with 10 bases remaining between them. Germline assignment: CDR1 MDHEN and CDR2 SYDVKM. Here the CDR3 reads CASSFGLAETQYF. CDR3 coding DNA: TGTGCCAGCAGTTTCGGCCTTGCGGAGACCCAGTACTTC.

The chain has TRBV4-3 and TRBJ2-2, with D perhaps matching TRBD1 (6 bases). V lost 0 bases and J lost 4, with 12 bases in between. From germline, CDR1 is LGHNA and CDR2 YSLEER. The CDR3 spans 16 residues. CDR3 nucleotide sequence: TGCGCCAGCAGCCAAGATGTCGGACAGACCACCGGGGAGCTGTTTTTT. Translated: CASSQDVGQTTGELFF.

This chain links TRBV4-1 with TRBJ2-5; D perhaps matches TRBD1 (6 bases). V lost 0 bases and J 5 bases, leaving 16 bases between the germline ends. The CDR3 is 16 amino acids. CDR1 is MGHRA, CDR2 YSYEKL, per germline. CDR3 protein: CASSQELLGAWETQYF. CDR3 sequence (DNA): TGCGCCAGCAGCCAAGAACTTCTGGGGGCGTGGGAGACCCAGTACTTC.

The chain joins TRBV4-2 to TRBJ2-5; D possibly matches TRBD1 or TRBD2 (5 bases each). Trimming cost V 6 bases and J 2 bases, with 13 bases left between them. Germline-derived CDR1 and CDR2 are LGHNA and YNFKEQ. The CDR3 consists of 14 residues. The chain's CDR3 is CASSPAWGQETQYF. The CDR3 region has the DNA TGTGCCAGCAGTCCAGCGTGGGGGCAAGAGACCCAGTACTTC.

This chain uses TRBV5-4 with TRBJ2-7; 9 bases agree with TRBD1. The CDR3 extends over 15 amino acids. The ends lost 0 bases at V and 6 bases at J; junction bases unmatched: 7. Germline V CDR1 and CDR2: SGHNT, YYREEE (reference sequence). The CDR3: CASSLAAGQGSEQYF. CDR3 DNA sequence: TGTGCCAGCAGCTTGGCCGCGGGACAGGGATCCGAGCAGTACTTC.

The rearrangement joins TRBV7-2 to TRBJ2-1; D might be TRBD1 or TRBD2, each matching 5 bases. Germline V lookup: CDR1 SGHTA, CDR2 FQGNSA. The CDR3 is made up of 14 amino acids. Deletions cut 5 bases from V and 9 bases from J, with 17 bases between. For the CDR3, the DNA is TGTGCCAGCAGCACCCGGGACCCTCTCTCTGAGCAGTTCTTC. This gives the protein CASSTRDPLSEQFF.

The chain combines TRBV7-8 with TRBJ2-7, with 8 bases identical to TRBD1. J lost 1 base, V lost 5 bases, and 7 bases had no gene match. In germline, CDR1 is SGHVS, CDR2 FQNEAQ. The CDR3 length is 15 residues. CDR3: CASSPDRGQSYEQYF. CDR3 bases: TGTGCCAGCAGCCCCGACAGGGGACAGTCCTACGAGCAGTACTTC.

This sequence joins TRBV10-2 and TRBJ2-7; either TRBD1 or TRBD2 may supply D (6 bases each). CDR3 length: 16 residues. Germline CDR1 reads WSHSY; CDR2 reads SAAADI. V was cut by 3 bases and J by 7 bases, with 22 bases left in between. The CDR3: CASSDAEGVSVWEQYF. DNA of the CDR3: TGCGCCAGCAGTGATGCGGAGGGGGTCTCAGTTTGGGAGCAGTACTTC.

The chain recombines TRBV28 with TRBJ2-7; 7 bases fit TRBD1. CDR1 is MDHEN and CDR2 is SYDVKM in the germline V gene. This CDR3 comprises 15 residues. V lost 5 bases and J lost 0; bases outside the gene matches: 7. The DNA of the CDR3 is TGTGCCAGCAGTCCGGACAGGAGCTTCTCCTACGAGCAGTACTTC. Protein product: CASSPDRSFSYEQYF.

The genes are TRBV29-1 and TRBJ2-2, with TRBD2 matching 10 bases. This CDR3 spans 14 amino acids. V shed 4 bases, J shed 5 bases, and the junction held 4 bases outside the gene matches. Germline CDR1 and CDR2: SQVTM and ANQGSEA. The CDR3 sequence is CSVGTLAGTGELFF. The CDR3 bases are TGCAGCGTTGGTACACTAGCGGGGACCGGGGAGCTGTTTTTT.

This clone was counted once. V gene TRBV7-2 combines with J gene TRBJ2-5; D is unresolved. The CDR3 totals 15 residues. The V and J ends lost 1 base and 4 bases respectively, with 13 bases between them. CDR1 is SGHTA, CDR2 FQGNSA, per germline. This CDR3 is CASSLELEPSETQYF. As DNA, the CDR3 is TGTGCCAGCAGCTTAGAGCTAGAACCTTCAGAGACCCAGTACTTC.

CDR3 sequence: CASNRDSSSYNSPLHF. CDR3 DNA sequence: TGTGCCAGCAACAGGGACAGCTCCTCCTATAATTCACCCCTCCACTTT. V and J are TRBV27 and TRBJ1-6; 7 nucleotides align to TRBD1. CDR1 and CDR2 from the germline V gene are MNHEY and SMNVEV (reference sequence). J lost 0 bases, V lost 7 bases, and 6 bases had no gene match. The CDR3 covers 16 residues.

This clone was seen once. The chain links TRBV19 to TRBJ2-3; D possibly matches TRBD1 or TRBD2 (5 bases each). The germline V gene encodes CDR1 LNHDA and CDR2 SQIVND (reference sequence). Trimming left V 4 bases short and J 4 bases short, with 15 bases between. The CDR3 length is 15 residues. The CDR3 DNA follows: TGTGCCAGTAGTAATCCGGGGCCCGGGGCAGATACGCAGTATTTT. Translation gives CASSNPGPGADTQYF. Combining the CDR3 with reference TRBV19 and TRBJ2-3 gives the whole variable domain DGGITQSPKYLFRKEGQNVTLSCEQNLNHDAMYWYRQDPGQGLRLIYYSQIVNDFQKGDIAEGYSVSREKKESFPLTVTSAQKNPTAFYLCASSNPGPGADTQYFGPGTRLTVL.

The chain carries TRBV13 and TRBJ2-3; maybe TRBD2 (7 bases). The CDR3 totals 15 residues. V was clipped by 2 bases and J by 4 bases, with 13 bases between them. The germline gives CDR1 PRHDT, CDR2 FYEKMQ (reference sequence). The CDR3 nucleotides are TGTGCCAGCAGCTTATGGCGGGGGCCCTCAGATACGCAGTATTTT. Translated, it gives CASSLWRGPSDTQYF.

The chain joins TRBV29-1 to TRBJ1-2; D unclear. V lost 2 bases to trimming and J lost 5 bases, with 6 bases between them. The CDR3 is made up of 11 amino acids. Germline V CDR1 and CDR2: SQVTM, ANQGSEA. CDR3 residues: CSVEQVYGYTF. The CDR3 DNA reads TGCAGCGTTGAACAAGTTTATGGCTACACCTTC.

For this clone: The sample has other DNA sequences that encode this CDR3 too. The CDR3 DNA follows: TGTGCCAGCAGTTCCGGGACAGGACGTGGCTACACCTTC. Protein sequence: CASSSGTGRGYTF. The chain employs TRBV6-5 and TRBJ1-2, with 8 bases identical to TRBD1. Germline trimming cut 4 bases from V and 7 bases from J; bases unmatched to any gene: 5. Germline loops: CDR1 MNHEY, CDR2 SVGAGI. This CDR3 contains 13 residues.